This T cell receptor beta chain was found in a study of cytomegalovirus exposure and HLA in healthy donors. Study-wide points: The likely origin of a cluster of highly shared sequence variants was a sequencing artifact. An analysis was carried out at a later point. It showed that HLA-associated TCR beta chains were more clonally expanded than equally common non-associated chains. A later analysis linked a missense DCLRE1C variant to TCR beta V- and J-gene trimming.

The PCR employed 60 Vbeta primers together with 13 Jbeta primers. Sequenced by immunoSEQ multiplex PCR; TCRdb stores in-frame clones only, minus some. This table holds around 61,000 clones, 70% to 90% found once. There are 15 residues in the CDR3. Germline CDR1 and CDR2: MNHEY and SMNVEV (reference sequence). V was trimmed by 7 bases and J by 0 bases, leaving 10 bases between them. Notes on this clone: Antigen specificity is unknown.

Sequenced material: PBMCs. The V call is TRBV27, the J call TRBJ2-6; the D gene is possibly TRBD1 (6 bases). The origin of this receptor is a man aged 30 to 39 in good health and CMV-seropositive. CDR3 amino acids: CASTRGLSGANVLTF. CDR3 nucleotides: TGTGCCAGCACCAGGGGCCTCTCTGGGGCCAACGTCCTGACTTTC.